This entry lists 13 T cell receptor beta chains sequenced from one sample in a study of blood T cell repertoires in COVID-19. TCRdb's copy holds only in-frame clones and misses some; the assay was immunoSEQ multiplex PCR. The profile shows about 140,000 clones, less than 90% of them singletons. The specimen sequenced was PBMCs or T cells enriched from blood (not recorded which). These receptors all come from a man aged 40-49 years with acute COVID-19.

The rearrangement links TRBV2 to TRBJ1-3; D ambiguous. The ends were cut back, 2 bases at V and 4 bases at J, with 9 bases in the middle. Germline values: CDR1 SNHLY, CDR2 FYNNEI. The CDR3 runs to 14 residues. The chain's CDR3 is CASSEMGGGNTIYF. For the CDR3, the DNA is TGTGCCAGCAGTGAAATGGGAGGAGGAAACACCATATATTTT.

This chain joins TRBV5-6 and TRBJ2-7; D is perhaps TRBD2 (6 bases). V shed 4 bases and J shed 0 bases, with 20 bases lying between them. This CDR3 contains 17 residues. Looked up from germline, CDR1 is SGHDT and CDR2 is YYEEEE. In nucleotides, the CDR3 is TGTGCCAGCAGCGGTTCGTTCTTGGGACTCCTCTCCTACGAGCAGTACTTC. Protein: CASSGSFLGLLSYEQYF.

The genes are TRBV11-2 and TRBJ2-5; D unresolved. This CDR3 has 14 residues. CDR1 SGHAT and CDR2 FQNNGV come from the germline V gene. Deletions cut 2 bases from V and 1 base from J, with 8 bases between. As DNA, the CDR3 is TGTGCCAGCAGCTTATTACGGGTCCAAGAGACCCAGTACTTC. Its protein is CASSLLRVQETQYF.

This clone was counted a few times. The chain couples TRBV6-2 or TRBV6-3 to TRBJ1-5, with 11 bases matching TRBD1. The CDR3 has 18 amino acids. Germline V CDR1 and CDR2: MNHEY, SVGEGT. Germline trimming cut 2 bases from V and 6 bases from J; bases unmatched to any gene: 12. The DNA for the CDR3 is TGTGCCAGCAGTTACCCGGGACAGGGGGACCTCTGGAGTCAGCCCCAGCATTTT. This gives the protein CASSYPGQGDLWSQPQHF.

V usage is TRBV5-4 and J usage is TRBJ2-1; 7 nucleotides line up with TRBD1. There are 14 residues in the CDR3. Trimming removed 3 bases from V and 7 bases from J; junction bases left unmatched: 7. Germline V gives CDR1 SGHNT, CDR2 YYREEE (reference sequence). Written as DNA, the CDR3 is TGTGCCAGCAGCTCTCTTACAGGGGCGAATGAGCAGTTCTTC. Protein product: CASSSLTGANEQFF.

The chain is built from TRBV28 and TRBJ1-4, with a possible D match to TRBD1 (5 bases). Trimming took 6 bases from V and 7 from J, leaving 9 bases between them. The germline V gene encodes CDR1 MDHEN and CDR2 SYDVKM. The CDR3 runs to 12 residues. This CDR3 is CASSTGGEKLFF. In DNA, the CDR3 is TGTGCCAGCAGCACCGGGGGTGAAAAACTGTTTTTT.

V is TRBV7-2 and J is TRBJ2-3, with 13 bases identical to TRBD2. V lost 6 bases to trimming and J lost 7 bases; unmatched junction nucleotides: 7. The germline CDR1 and CDR2 sequences are SGHTA and FQGNSA. There are 15 residues in the CDR3. CDR3: CASSNGLAGVNTQYF. CDR3 DNA: TGTGCCAGCAGTAACGGACTAGCGGGAGTGAATACGCAGTATTTT.

The chain is built from TRBV18 and TRBJ2-7, with 9 bases lining up with TRBD1. CDR3 size: 14 residues. V dropped 3 bases and J dropped 1; count of bases not matched to a gene: 1. Germline CDR1 reads KGHSH; CDR2 reads LQKENI. CDR3 protein: CASSPTGGSYEQYF. In DNA form, the CDR3 reads TGTGCCAGCTCACCGACAGGGGGATCCTACGAGCAGTACTTC.

J is TRBJ2-3 and V is TRBV5-8; D may be TRBD2 (6 bases). CDR1 SGHTS and CDR2 YDEGEE come from the germline V gene. V dropped 2 bases and J dropped 0 bases, with 13 bases sitting between them. The CDR3 is 16 residues long. CDR3 nucleotide sequence: TGTGCCAGCAGCTTTGCACTCGGGGGAAGCACAGATACGCAGTATTTT. It codes for CASSFALGGSTDTQYF.

J is TRBJ2-5 and V is TRBV30, with a tentative D call TRBD2 (6 bases). The CDR3 has 14 residues. Germline CDR1 and CDR2: GTSNPN and SVGIG (reference sequence). Trimming took off 0 bases at V and 7 bases at J, with 15 bases between the two ends. The CDR3 DNA reads TGTGCCTGGAGTGTACGGGAGAGAACTGGGACCCAGTACTTC. It translates to CAWSVRERTGTQYF.

The chain has TRBV20-1 and TRBJ2-7, with TRBD2 matching 11 bases. The CDR3 loop spans 13 amino acids. Trimming removed 6 bases from V and 7 bases from J; junction bases left unmatched: 8. Germline V gene lookup returns CDR1 DFQATT and CDR2 SNEGSKA (reference sequence). CDR3 loop: CSASSGRAFEQYF. CDR3 in DNA: TGCAGTGCAAGTAGCGGGAGGGCGTTTGAGCAGTACTTC.

The chain employs TRBV12-3 or TRBV12-4 and TRBJ1-1; D is ambiguous. The CDR3 length is 13 residues. Trimming pared 8 bases from V and 4 bases from J, leaving 14 bases between. Here the CDR3 reads CASGGRVSTEAFF. Written as DNA, the CDR3 is TGTGCCAGCGGTGGGAGAGTTAGCACTGAAGCTTTCTTT.

The rearrangement joins TRBV4-3 to TRBJ2-2, with TRBD2 identical over 7 bases. Germline V gives CDR1 LGHNA, CDR2 YSLEER. The CDR3 loop spans 17 amino acids. V dropped 0 bases and J dropped 4; count of bases not matched to a gene: 8. In nucleotides, the CDR3 is TGCGCCAGCAGCCAAGATTGGGCTAGCGGTCCCACCGGGGAGCTGTTTTTT. Amino acid sequence: CASSQDWASGPTGELFF.